Detailed here is one T cell receptor beta chain. The authors' processing: Reference gene primer amplification yielded estimated nucleated cell counts. Clones were sequenced by immunoSEQ multiplex PCR, and TCRdb holds only the in-frame ones, with some missing. The DNA was the basis for D and trimming; V, J and clone size are from that table. The profile covers roughly 120,000 clones, with more than 70% appearing a single time and about 3% taken by the ten largest. The data originate from a study of blood T cell repertoires in COVID-19. Study background: COVID-19 samples collected from the United States, Italy and Spain covered acute and convalescent phases.

The V end was cut by 0 bases, the J end by 2 bases, with 14 bases between. The CDR3 loop spans 16 amino acids. Germline-derived CDR1 and CDR2 are SGHKS and YYEKEE (reference sequence). Sequences were obtained from peripheral blood. The sequence was obtained from a woman aged 80 or over with COVID-19, enrolled during active disease. This chain links TRBV5-5 with TRBJ1-2, with D possibly TRBD1 on 5 matching bases. Here the CDR3 DNA reads TGTGCCAGCAGCTTGGCCGTGGACACGCCAAACTATGGCTACACCTTC. It yields the protein CASSLAVDTPNYGYTF.